The rows below give T cell receptor beta chains drawn from one sample of a study of a mutant IDH1 vaccine in newly diagnosed glioma. TCRdb's table, derived via immunoSEQ multiplex PCR, lists solely in-frame clones and lacks some. The profile shows about 100,000 clones, around 80% of them singletons. This material consisted of PBMCs, taken from a glioma patient treated with radiotherapy, temozolomide or both. The receptors shown here come from a man in his forties with glioma. CDR3s include the opening cysteine and the closing phenylalanine or tryptophan. Fields, in order: D gene, clone size, V gene, J gene, CDR3 protein, CDR3 DNA. D genes are given only for firm matches. Part of the rows lack a size; the others show once, few, many or a class for expanded clones.

d_gene: NA; abundance: few; v_gene: TRBV6-6; j_gene: TRBJ1-3; CDR3aa: CASSYGGNTIYF; CDR3nt: TGTGCCAGCAGTTACGGCGGAAACACCATATATTTT
d_gene: NA; abundance: NA; v_gene: TRBV2; j_gene: TRBJ2-7; CDR3aa: CASSEIGGPYEQYF; CDR3nt: TGTGCCAGCAGTGAAATCGGGGGCCCCTACGAGCAGTACTTC
d_gene: NA; abundance: NA; v_gene: TRBV7-2; j_gene: TRBJ1-4; CDR3aa: CASSFLGNEKLFF; CDR3nt: TGTGCCAGCAGCTTTTTGGGTAATGAAAAACTGTTTTTT
d_gene: TRBD1; abundance: NA; v_gene: TRBV6-5; j_gene: TRBJ1-1; CDR3aa: CASSYSTGVRTEAFF; CDR3nt: TGTGCCAGCAGTTACTCAACAGGGGTCAGGACTGAAGCTTTCTTT
d_gene: NA; abundance: NA; v_gene: TRBV7-9; j_gene: TRBJ1-2; CDR3aa: CASSSLRSYGYTF; CDR3nt: TGTGCCAGCAGCTCCTTACGAAGCTATGGCTACACCTTC
d_gene: NA; abundance: NA; v_gene: TRBV7-7; j_gene: TRBJ1-4; CDR3aa: CASSLRATNEKLFF; CDR3nt: TGTGCTAGCAGCTTAAGGGCAACTAATGAAAAACTGTTTTTT
d_gene: TRBD2; abundance: NA; v_gene: TRBV5-1; j_gene: TRBJ2-5; CDR3aa: CASSLGLAGGQETQYF; CDR3nt: TGCGCCAGCAGCCTAGGACTAGCGGGAGGCCAAGAGACCCAGTACTTC
d_gene: NA; abundance: NA; v_gene: TRBV5-4; j_gene: TRBJ1-1; CDR3aa: CASSLPPGRNTEAFF; CDR3nt: TGTGCCAGCAGCCTACCCCCGGGCCGCAACACTGAAGCTTTCTTT
d_gene: NA; abundance: NA; v_gene: TRBV6-6; j_gene: TRBJ1-2; CDR3aa: CASSYLGAVGGYGYTF; CDR3nt: TGTGCCAGCAGTTACTTAGGTGCCGTAGGGGGTTATGGCTACACCTTC
d_gene: TRBD1; abundance: once; v_gene: TRBV4-3; j_gene: TRBJ2-2; CDR3aa: CASSQGDRGDGELFF; CDR3nt: TGCGCCAGCAGCCAAGGGGACAGGGGGGACGGGGAGCTGTTTTTT
d_gene: TRBD1; abundance: once; v_gene: TRBV6-6; j_gene: TRBJ2-7; CDR3aa: CASRGTVSSYEQYF; CDR3nt: TGTGCCAGCAGAGGGACAGTTAGCTCCTACGAGCAGTACTTC
d_gene: NA; abundance: NA; v_gene: TRBV6-1; j_gene: TRBJ1-5; CDR3aa: CASSEGSGASNQPQHF; CDR3nt: TGTGCCAGCAGTGAAGGGTCAGGGGCTAGCAATCAGCCCCAGCATTTT
d_gene: NA; abundance: NA; v_gene: TRBV4-2; j_gene: TRBJ2-5; CDR3aa: CASSQGLDLQETQYF; CDR3nt: TGTGCCAGCAGCCAAGGGCTGGACCTGCAAGAGACCCAGTACTTC
d_gene: NA; abundance: NA; v_gene: TRBV27; j_gene: TRBJ2-7; CDR3aa: CASSLLPPREQYF; CDR3nt: TGTGCCAGCAGTTTATTACCGCCTCGCGAGCAGTACTTC
d_gene: NA; abundance: NA; v_gene: TRBV5-1; j_gene: TRBJ2-5; CDR3aa: CASSGEWVGQETQYF; CDR3nt: TGCGCCAGCAGCGGTGAATGGGTCGGCCAAGAGACCCAGTACTTC
d_gene: NA; abundance: NA; v_gene: TRBV7-9; j_gene: TRBJ2-1; CDR3aa: CASSLNHRFGSSYNEQFF; CDR3nt: TGTGCCAGCAGCTTAAATCATCGGTTTGGGAGCTCCTACAATGAGCAGTTCTTC
d_gene: TRBD1; abundance: NA; v_gene: TRBV6-1; j_gene: TRBJ2-1; CDR3aa: CASSAPTGTGNPFF; CDR3nt: TGTGCCAGCAGTGCCCCCACCGGGACAGGGAACCCGTTCTTC
d_gene: NA; abundance: NA; v_gene: TRBV6-6; j_gene: TRBJ1-4; CDR3aa: CASSYRGGGNEKLFF; CDR3nt: TGTGCCAGCAGTTACCGGGGGGGAGGTAATGAAAAACTGTTTTTT
d_gene: NA; abundance: NA; v_gene: TRBV7-2; j_gene: TRBJ2-2; CDR3aa: CASDPGANTGELFF; CDR3nt: TGTGCCAGCGACCCAGGGGCGAACACCGGGGAGCTGTTTTTT
d_gene: NA; abundance: NA; v_gene: TRBV30; j_gene: TRBJ1-3; CDR3aa: CAWSPSNSGNTIYF; CDR3nt: TGTGCCTGGAGCCCTTCGAACTCTGGAAACACCATATATTTT
d_gene: NA; abundance: few; v_gene: TRBV6-5; j_gene: TRBJ1-1; CDR3aa: CASSYSSTGKTEAFF; CDR3nt: TGTGCCAGCAGTTACTCGAGTACTGGGAAGACTGAAGCTTTCTTT
d_gene: TRBD2; abundance: NA; v_gene: TRBV6-9; j_gene: TRBJ2-5; CDR3aa: CASSSTIGTKETQYF; CDR3nt: TGTGCCAGCAGTTCGACCATCGGGACTAAAGAGACCCAGTACTTC
d_gene: TRBD2; abundance: NA; v_gene: TRBV5-6; j_gene: TRBJ2-2; CDR3aa: CASSLYAGGPAGELFF; CDR3nt: TGTGCCAGCAGCTTATATGCGGGAGGGCCCGCCGGGGAGCTGTTTTTT
d_gene: NA; abundance: NA; v_gene: TRBV28; j_gene: TRBJ1-5; CDR3aa: CASSFFGQPQHF; CDR3nt: TGTGCCAGCAGTTTCTTCGGTCAGCCCCAGCATTTT
d_gene: NA; abundance: NA; v_gene: TRBV7-9; j_gene: TRBJ1-2; CDR3aa: CASSRGGGPYGYTF; CDR3nt: TGTGCCAGCAGCCGCGGGGGGGGCCCCTATGGCTACACCTTC
d_gene: TRBD1; abundance: NA; v_gene: TRBV4-3; j_gene: TRBJ1-5; CDR3aa: CASSQATGGGQPQHF; CDR3nt: TGCGCCAGCAGCCAAGCGACAGGGGGCGGACAGCCCCAGCATTTT
d_gene: TRBD2; abundance: NA; v_gene: TRBV28; j_gene: TRBJ2-3; CDR3aa: CASSFGGDWPTDTQYF; CDR3nt: TGTGCCAGCAGTTTCGGGGGGGACTGGCCCACAGATACGCAGTATTTT
d_gene: NA; abundance: few; v_gene: TRBV4-3; j_gene: TRBJ2-2; CDR3aa: CASSRSTGNTGELFF; CDR3nt: TGCGCCAGCAGCCGATCGACAGGGAACACCGGGGAGCTGTTTTTT
d_gene: NA; abundance: NA; v_gene: TRBV11-3; j_gene: TRBJ2-2; CDR3aa: CASSSYRGNTGELFF; CDR3nt: TGTGCCAGCAGCTCTTATCGGGGGAACACCGGGGAGCTGTTTTTT
d_gene: NA; abundance: NA; v_gene: TRBV21-1; j_gene: TRBJ1-2; CDR3aa: CASSIRPDRGPRNYGYTF; CDR3nt: TGTGCCAGCAGCATTCGGCCTGACAGGGGCCCCCGTAACTATGGCTACACCTTC
d_gene: TRBD1; abundance: NA; v_gene: TRBV5-6; j_gene: TRBJ1-2; CDR3aa: CASSTTTGARGYTF; CDR3nt: TGTGCCAGCAGCACAACAACAGGGGCCAGGGGCTACACCTTC
d_gene: TRBD1; abundance: NA; v_gene: TRBV6-6; j_gene: TRBJ2-3; CDR3aa: CASSQPGQYTDTQYF; CDR3nt: TGTGCCAGCAGTCAGCCGGGACAGTACACAGATACGCAGTATTTT
d_gene: NA; abundance: NA; v_gene: TRBV7-9; j_gene: TRBJ1-5; CDR3aa: CASSLGGGRNQPQHF; CDR3nt: TGTGCCAGCAGCTTAGGGGGAGGGCGCAATCAGCCCCAGCATTTT
d_gene: NA; abundance: NA; v_gene: TRBV4-1; j_gene: TRBJ2-7; CDR3aa: CASSQVEGLNLYEQYF; CDR3nt: TGCGCCAGCAGCCAAGTGGAGGGACTGAACCTCTACGAGCAGTACTTC
d_gene: TRBD1; abundance: NA; v_gene: TRBV6-1; j_gene: TRBJ2-1; CDR3aa: CASSEAWTGVKNEQFF; CDR3nt: TGTGCCAGCAGTGAAGCTTGGACAGGGGTAAAGAATGAGCAGTTCTTC
d_gene: TRBD1; abundance: NA; v_gene: TRBV5-1; j_gene: TRBJ1-1; CDR3aa: CASSGQGVMNTEAFF; CDR3nt: TGCGCCAGCAGCGGACAGGGAGTAATGAACACTGAAGCTTTCTTT
d_gene: TRBD2; abundance: NA; v_gene: TRBV28; j_gene: TRBJ2-5; CDR3aa: CASQKLADQETQYF; CDR3nt: TGTGCCAGCCAAAAACTAGCGGATCAAGAGACCCAGTACTTC
d_gene: TRBD2; abundance: NA; v_gene: TRBV7-2; j_gene: TRBJ2-7; CDR3aa: CASSLGGTRSYEQYF; CDR3nt: TGTGCCAGCAGCTTAGGCGGGACTAGAAGCTACGAGCAGTACTTC
d_gene: NA; abundance: NA; v_gene: TRBV13; j_gene: TRBJ1-3; CDR3aa: CASHPRGSRGNTIYF; CDR3nt: TGTGCCAGCCACCCCCGAGGGAGTAGAGGAAACACCATATATTTT
d_gene: NA; abundance: NA; v_gene: TRBV6-6; j_gene: TRBJ2-1; CDR3aa: CASGDGGEQFF; CDR3nt: TGTGCCAGCGGGGATGGCGGCGAGCAGTTCTTC
d_gene: NA; abundance: NA; v_gene: TRBV21-1; j_gene: TRBJ1-2; CDR3aa: CASSKEQGSYGYTF; CDR3nt: TGTGCCAGCAGCAAAGAGCAGGGTTCATATGGCTACACCTTC
d_gene: NA; abundance: NA; v_gene: TRBV7-2; j_gene: TRBJ1-2; CDR3aa: CASSFQPGLNYGYTF; CDR3nt: TGTGCCAGCAGCTTCCAACCGGGACTTAACTATGGCTACACCTTC
d_gene: TRBD1; abundance: NA; v_gene: TRBV5-4; j_gene: TRBJ2-2; CDR3aa: CASSAGQGRAGELFF; CDR3nt: TGTGCCAGCAGCGCGGGACAGGGAAGAGCCGGGGAGCTGTTTTTT
d_gene: TRBD2; abundance: once; v_gene: TRBV7-2; j_gene: TRBJ2-5; CDR3aa: CASSSPTSGQETQYF; CDR3nt: TGTGCCAGCAGCTCGCCTACTAGCGGCCAAGAGACCCAGTACTTC
d_gene: NA; abundance: few; v_gene: TRBV5-1; j_gene: TRBJ2-5; CDR3aa: CASSLEPSGLRQETQYF; CDR3nt: TGCGCCAGCAGCTTGGAACCTTCTGGACTACGCCAAGAGACCCAGTACTTC
d_gene: NA; abundance: NA; v_gene: TRBV21-1; j_gene: TRBJ1-1; CDR3aa: CASSKALGRGGANTEAFF; CDR3nt: TGTGCCAGCAGCAAAGCGCTTGGCAGGGGAGGCGCGAACACTGAAGCTTTCTTT
d_gene: NA; abundance: once; v_gene: TRBV5-6; j_gene: TRBJ1-1; CDR3aa: CASSLGFRGTEAFF; CDR3nt: TGTGCCAGCAGCTTGGGGTTTAGGGGAACTGAAGCTTTCTTT
d_gene: NA; abundance: few; v_gene: TRBV28; j_gene: TRBJ2-3; CDR3aa: CASSPGLAVSTDTQYF; CDR3nt: TGTGCCAGCAGTCCGGGACTCGCAGTTAGCACAGATACGCAGTATTTT
d_gene: NA; abundance: NA; v_gene: TRBV19; j_gene: TRBJ1-5; CDR3aa: CASTAGWINQPQHF; CDR3nt: TGTGCCAGTACCGCCGGCTGGATCAATCAGCCCCAGCATTTT
d_gene: NA; abundance: NA; v_gene: TRBV7-2; j_gene: TRBJ2-5; CDR3aa: CASSLEGVAVQTQYF; CDR3nt: TGTGCCAGCAGCCTAGAGGGGGTCGCCGTCCAGACCCAGTACTTC
d_gene: NA; abundance: NA; v_gene: TRBV19; j_gene: TRBJ2-7; CDR3aa: CASSMGESSEQYF; CDR3nt: TGTGCCAGTAGTATGGGGGAAAGTTCCGAGCAGTACTTC
d_gene: NA; abundance: NA; v_gene: TRBV11-2; j_gene: TRBJ2-3; CDR3aa: CASSLSAGGGTPTTDTQYF; CDR3nt: TGTGCCAGCAGCTTAAGCGCCGGCGGCGGTACTCCAACCACAGATACGCAGTATTTT
d_gene: TRBD2; abundance: NA; v_gene: TRBV28; j_gene: TRBJ2-3; CDR3aa: CASSLGLAGSTDTQYF; CDR3nt: TGTGCCAGCAGCCTGGGACTAGCGGGTAGCACAGATACGCAGTATTTT